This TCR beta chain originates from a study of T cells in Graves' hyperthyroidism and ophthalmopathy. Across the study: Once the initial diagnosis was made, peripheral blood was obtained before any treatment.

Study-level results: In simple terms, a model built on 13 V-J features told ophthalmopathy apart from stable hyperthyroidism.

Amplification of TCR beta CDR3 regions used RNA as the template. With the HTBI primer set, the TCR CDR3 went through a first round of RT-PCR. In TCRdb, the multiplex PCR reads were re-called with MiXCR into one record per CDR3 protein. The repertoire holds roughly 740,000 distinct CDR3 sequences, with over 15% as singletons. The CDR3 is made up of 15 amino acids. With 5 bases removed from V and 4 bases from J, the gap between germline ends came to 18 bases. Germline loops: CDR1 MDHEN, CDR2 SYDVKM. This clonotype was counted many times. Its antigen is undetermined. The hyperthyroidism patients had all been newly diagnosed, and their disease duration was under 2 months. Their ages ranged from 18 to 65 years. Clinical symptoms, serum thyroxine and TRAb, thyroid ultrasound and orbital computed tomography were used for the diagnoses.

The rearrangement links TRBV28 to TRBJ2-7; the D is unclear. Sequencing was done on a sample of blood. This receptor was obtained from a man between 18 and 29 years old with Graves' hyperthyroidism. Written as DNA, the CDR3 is TGTGCCAGCAGTCAACCGGGCCGCCCCCAGTACGAGCAGTACTTC. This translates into CASSQPGRPQYEQYF.